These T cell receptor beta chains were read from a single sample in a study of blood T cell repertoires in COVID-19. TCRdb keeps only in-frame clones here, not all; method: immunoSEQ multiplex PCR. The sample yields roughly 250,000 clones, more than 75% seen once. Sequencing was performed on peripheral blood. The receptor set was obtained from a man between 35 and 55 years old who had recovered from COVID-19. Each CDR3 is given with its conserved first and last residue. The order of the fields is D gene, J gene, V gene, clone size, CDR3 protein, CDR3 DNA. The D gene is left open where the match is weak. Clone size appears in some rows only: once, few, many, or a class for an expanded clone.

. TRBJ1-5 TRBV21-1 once CASCPTGYGNQPQHF TGTGCCAGCTGCCCGACAGGGTATGGCAATCAGCCCCAGCATTTT
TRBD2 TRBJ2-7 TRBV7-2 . CASSLEGASGVREQYF TGTGCCAGCAGCTTAGAAGGGGCTAGCGGGGTTCGGGAGCAGTACTTC
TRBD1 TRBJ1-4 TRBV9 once CASSPRTGQKEKLFF TGTGCCAGCAGCCCTCGGACAGGGCAGAAAGAAAAACTGTTTTTT
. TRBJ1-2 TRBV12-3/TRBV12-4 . CASSLREIYGYTF TGTGCCAGCAGCCTGCGGGAGATCTATGGCTACACCTTC
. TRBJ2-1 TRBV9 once CASSVETAYNEQFF TGTGCCAGCAGCGTAGAAACAGCCTACAATGAGCAGTTCTTC
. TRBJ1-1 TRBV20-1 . CSAKLLGGAFF TGCAGTGCGAAATTGCTGGGAGGAGCTTTCTTT
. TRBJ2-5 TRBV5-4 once CASSFPRSGETQYF TGTGCCAGCAGTTTTCCTCGTAGCGGCGAGACCCAGTACTTC
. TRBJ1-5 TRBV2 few CASSPEGNQPQHF TGTGCCAGCAGTCCTGAGGGCAATCAGCCCCAGCATTTT
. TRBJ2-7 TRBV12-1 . CASSLQGVGYWEQYF TGTGCCAGCAGCTTACAAGGGGTGGGGTATTGGGAGCAGTACTTC
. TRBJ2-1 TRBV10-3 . CAISESELSSYNEQFF TGTGCCATCAGTGAGTCGGAGCTGAGCTCCTACAATGAGCAGTTCTTC
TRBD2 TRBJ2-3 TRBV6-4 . CASMKNRNLAGNTPADTQYF TGTGCCAGCATGAAGAATAGAAACTTAGCGGGAAACACCCCGGCGGATACGCAGTATTTT
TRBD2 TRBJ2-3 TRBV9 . CASTLGGSFTDTQYF TGTGCCAGTACCCTGGGCGGGAGTTTCACAGATACGCAGTATTTT
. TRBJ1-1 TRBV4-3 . CASSRAGVPTEAFF TGCGCCAGCAGCCGAGCAGGGGTTCCCACTGAAGCTTTCTTT
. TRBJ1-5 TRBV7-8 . CASSFRGSNQPQHF TGTGCCAGCAGCTTTAGAGGTAGCAATCAGCCCCAGCATTTT
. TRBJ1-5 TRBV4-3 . CASSQEVTADPYNQPQHF TGCGCCAGCAGCCAAGAAGTAACAGCAGACCCTTATAATCAGCCCCAGCATTTT
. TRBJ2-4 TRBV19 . CASSPKLGGHQYF TGTGCCAGTAGCCCCAAGCTGGGGGGGCATCAGTACTTC
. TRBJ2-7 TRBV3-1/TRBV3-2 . CASSPKDTGTIEQYF TGTGCCAGCAGCCCTAAGGATACAGGGACTATCGAGCAGTACTTC
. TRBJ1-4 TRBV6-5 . CASSAKPEGNEKLFF TGTGCCAGCAGCGCGAAACCTGAGGGTAATGAAAAACTGTTTTTT
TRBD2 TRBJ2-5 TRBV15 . CATSRWGLAGSEGGRETQYF TGTGCCACCAGCAGATGGGGACTAGCGGGATCGGAAGGGGGAAGGGAGACCCAGTACTTC
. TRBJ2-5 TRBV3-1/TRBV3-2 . CASSQRGGKQTQYF TGTGCCAGCAGCCAAAGAGGCGGCAAGCAGACCCAGTACTTC
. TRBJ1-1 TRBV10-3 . CATSSDTREAFF TGTGCCACTTCTTCGGACACCCGTGAGGCTTTCTTT
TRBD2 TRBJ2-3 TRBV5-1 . CASSRTKQSGVVRDTQYF TGCGCCAGCAGCCGAACAAAACAAAGCGGGGTTGTTCGGGATACGCAGTATTTT
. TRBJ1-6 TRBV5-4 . CASSLGASGSYNSPLHF TGTGCCAGCAGCTTGGGGGCGTCCGGCTCCTATAATTCACCCCTCCACTTT
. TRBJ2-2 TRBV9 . CASSPRTGPGELFF TGTGCCAGCAGCCCCCGAACAGGGCCCGGGGAGCTGTTTTTT
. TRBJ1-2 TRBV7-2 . CASSPWRLANYGYTF TGTGCCAGCAGCCCGTGGAGGCTAGCTAACTATGGCTACACCTTC
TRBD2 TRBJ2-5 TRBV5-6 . CASSLGTSGRETQYF TGTGCCAGCAGCTTGGGCACTAGCGGGAGAGAGACCCAGTACTTC
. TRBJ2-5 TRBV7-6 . CASSLAQLADETQYF TGTGCCAGCAGCTTAGCACAACTAGCCGATGAGACCCAGTACTTC
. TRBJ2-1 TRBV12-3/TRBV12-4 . CASNPPHGNEQFF TGTGCCAGCAACCCACCCCACGGGAATGAGCAGTTCTTC
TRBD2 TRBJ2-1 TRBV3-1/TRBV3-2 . CASSQPTSGRENEQFF TGTGCCAGCAGCCAACCGACTAGCGGGAGAGAGAATGAGCAGTTCTTC
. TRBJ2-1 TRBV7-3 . CASSFTGTRGNEQFF TGTGCCAGCAGCTTCACCGGGACCCGGGGGAATGAGCAGTTCTTC
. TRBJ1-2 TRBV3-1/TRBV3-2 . CASSQDALSGGYTF TGTGCCAGCAGCCAAGATGCCCTTAGTGGTGGCTACACCTTC
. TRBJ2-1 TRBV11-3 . CASSLSDEQFF TGTGCCAGCAGCTTATCCGATGAGCAGTTCTTC
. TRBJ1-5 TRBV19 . CASSIDRGQNQPQHF TGTGCCAGTAGTATAGACAGGGGCCAAAATCAGCCCCAGCATTTT
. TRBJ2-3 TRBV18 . CASSSETGRTDTQYF TGTGCCAGCTCGTCTGAGACAGGACGCACAGATACGCAGTATTTT
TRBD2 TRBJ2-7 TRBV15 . CATSRAWPGTIYYEQYF TGTGCCACCAGCAGAGCCTGGCCCGGGACTATCTACTACGAGCAGTACTTC